Sequencing of this T cell receptor beta chain was carried out in a study of T cells in Graves' hyperthyroidism and ophthalmopathy. The overall study: Once the initial diagnosis was made, peripheral blood was obtained before any treatment.

What was amplified from RNA transcripts were TCR beta CDR3 regions. Initially, a first-round RT-PCR of the TCR CDR3 employed the HTBI primer set. TCRdb called the multiplex PCR reads again in MiXCR, with one record for every CDR3 protein. The sample holds some 490,000 distinct CDR3 sequences; under 25% are singletons and the top ten take about half. In its sample, this clonotype was seen many times. Its specificity is unknown. Criteria for exclusion of patients were uncontrolled infection, other autoimmune disease, pregnancy or lactation. Trimming stripped 5 bases from V and 5 bases from J, with 18 bases between. From germline, CDR1 is SGHTA and CDR2 FQGNSA. The CDR3 length is 16 residues. Overall study results and limits: Clonotypes that were expanded in thyroid above 0.001 mostly appeared in blood too. Ophthalmopathy and stable hyperthyroidism were separated by a 13 V-J model.

The TCR sequence derives from a woman in her 70s with Graves' ophthalmopathy. The chain carries TRBV7-2 and TRBJ2-2; TRBD2 might be the D (6 bases). The sample was blood. CDR3 coding DNA: TGTGCCAGCAGCCGTTGGGGCGGGAAAGGGACCGGGGAGCTGTTTTTT. Translated: CASSRWGGKGTGELFF. The complete variable domain, with remaining parts taken from reference TRBV7-2 and TRBJ2-2, reads GAGVSQSPSNKVTEKGKDVELRCDPISGHTALYWYRQSLGQGLEFLIYFQGNSAPDKSGLPSDRFSAERTGGSVSTLTIQRTQQEDSAVYLCASSRWGGKGTGELFFGEGSRLTVL.